This T cell receptor beta chain was identified in a study of shared clonotypes between healthy human individuals. Study-wide findings and caveats: Non-shared clonotypes had lower generation probabilities than clonotypes shared by all four sorted-subset donors.

It was CD45RO-negative cells, positively selected for CCR7, that made up naive CD8 cells, with terminally differentiated effector memory CD45RA+ cells excluded. It was around 180 ng DNA, 25,000 to 35,000 T cell genomes, that sorted-subset replicate PCRs used. Method: immunoSEQ multiplex PCR; TCRdb's copy keeps in-frame clones and lacks some. The data contain approximately 810,000 clones, 85% to 95% of them seen just once; the ten biggest clones take up under 30%. The ends were cut back, 4 bases at V and 2 bases at J, with 15 bases in the middle. CDR1 and CDR2 from the germline V gene are LNHDA and SQIVND (reference sequence). This CDR3 is built from 16 residues. In regard to this clone: Its antigen remains unidentified.

The V gene is TRBV19, the J gene TRBJ2-1; maybe TRBD2 (6 bases). This TCR derives from a man younger than 45 in good health. The sequenced sample was naive CD8+ T cells sorted from blood. For the CDR3, the DNA is TGTGCCAGTAGTACTTACGGTAGCGGCGCCTACAATGAGCAGTTCTTC. This translates into CASSTYGSGAYNEQFF.